This is a list of T cell receptor beta chains from one sample in a study of blood T cell dynamics during melanoma immunotherapy. Produced via immunoSEQ multiplex PCR; TCRdb's table is partial and in-frame only. The profile shows roughly 9,900 clones, over 85% of them singletons. The sequences come from blood, collected from a patient treated with checkpoint blockade. The receptors were gathered from a human donor with melanoma. CDR3s include the opening cysteine and the closing phenylalanine or tryptophan.

TRBV5-4	TRBJ2-7	CASSQLGASEQYF
TRBV29-1	TRBJ2-5	CSVEDPETQYF
TRBV1	TRBJ2-7	CTSSRGCTTYEQYF
TRBV7-3	TRBJ2-1	CASSLGPRGEQFF
TRBV27	TRBJ2-7	CASSPRGPQGQYF
TRBV7-3	-	CASSLLGLAGAYEQYF
TRBV18	TRBJ1-2	CASSPRATGDYGYTF
TRBV11-2	TRBJ1-2	CASSLDRAGQGDYGYTF
TRBV27	TRBJ1-1	CANPMGQGGGEAFF
TRBV6-1	TRBJ1-2	CASSRGGTGGAGYTF
TRBV5-1	TRBJ2-2	CASSFMAAGELFF
TRBV7-2	TRBJ1-5	CASSLGTVADQPQHF
TRBV28	TRBJ1-3	CASSLADPGNTIYF
TRBV28	TRBJ2-7	CASSLVREVAYEQYF
TRBV11-2	TRBJ1-2	CASSLRVGADYGYTF
TRBV5-4	TRBJ2-7	CASSFPGSDEQYF
TRBV6-1	TRBJ1-3	CASSEQGRSGNTIYF
TRBV28	TRBJ2-7	CASSRGLAGGHEQYF
TRBV9	TRBJ1-2	CASSPPQGTYGYTF
TRBV7-9	TRBJ2-7	CASSLPQLYEQYF
TRBV7-6	TRBJ2-2	CASSPDRAGGELFF
TRBV18	TRBJ1-1	CASSLDENTEAFF
TRBV28	TRBJ2-6	CASSSWVYSGANVLTF
TRBV7-9	TRBJ2-7	CASSRGDYEQYF
TRBV4-1	TRBJ2-1	CASSLRTSGIYNEQFF
TRBV30	TRBJ2-5	CAWSTPPETQYF
TRBV6-1	TRBJ2-6	CASSAPGQGPSGANVLTF
TRBV11-3	TRBJ2-7	CASSLGEGYEQYF
TRBV5-5	TRBJ2-4	CASNPWVKNIQYF
TRBV19	TRBJ1-1	CASSPSDRGNTEAFF
TRBV9	TRBJ2-7	CASSVRVDGVEQYF
TRBV28	TRBJ2-3	CASSTRGGRPHTQYF
TRBV4-1	TRBJ2-7	CASSHRVGPAYEQYF
TRBV18	TRBJ2-3	CATPGTSGSTDTQYF
TRBV7-2	TRBJ2-3	CASSLVGTSTDTQYF
TRBV28	TRBJ2-3	CASTGGGWGTDTQYF
TRBV15	TRBJ2-3	CATSFSGGDTQYF
TRBV2	TRBJ2-2	CASSEVGGSGAGELFF
TRBV5-1	TRBJ2-3	CASSPSGTDTQYF
TRBV19	TRBJ2-1	CASSGRAHNEQFF
TRBV19	TRBJ1-5	CASSIGWGQGSNQPQHF
TRBV29-1	TRBJ2-5	CSVASSGRAWETQYF
TRBV28	TRBJ2-7	CASSLSPGLAGVGQYF
TRBV4-3	-	CASSQGGTQYF
TRBV6-5	TRBJ2-1	CASKTAGLSYNEQFF
TRBV6-1	TRBJ2-4	CASSAQQGFQYF
TRBV4-1	TRBJ2-1	CASSQLAGPYNEQFF
TRBV2	TRBJ2-3	CASSEALRGVGQYF
TRBV5-3	TRBJ1-2	CARSAGQGYTF
TRBV5-1	TRBJ2-3	CASSLGRFSTDTQYF
TRBV28	TRBJ2-7	CASSLASASSYEQYF
TRBV2	TRBJ2-7	CASSSLAGAGEQYF
TRBV28	TRBJ1-2	CASTTGDQRGYTF
TRBV4-3	TRBJ2-6	CASSQAGANVLTF